The 26 T cell receptor beta chains reported below all come from one sample, sequenced in a study of PD-L1 blockade in urothelial cancer. Time point meaning: peripheral blood 6 weeks after treatment start. Using immunoSEQ multiplex PCR, the repertoire was profiled, and TCRdb retains in-frame clones only, with some absent. Among 90,000 to 130,000 clones listed, approximately 90% were seen once. This specimen was PBMCs, taken around atezolizumab (anti-PD-L1) treatment. The receptors originated from a man aged 60-69 years with urothelial cancer.

This chain links TRBV5-4 with TRBJ2-3; TRBD1 aligns across 7 bases. Per the germline V gene, CDR1 is SGHNT and CDR2 is YYREEE (reference sequence). Germline trimming cut 4 bases from V and 13 bases from J; bases unmatched to any gene: 6. The CDR3 extends over 11 amino acids. CDR3 region: CASSLIGQEYF. The DNA for the CDR3 is TGTGCCAGCAGCCTGATTGGACAGGAGTATTTT.

The rearrangement joins TRBV11-3 to TRBJ2-7; 8 bases are a match to TRBD1. V shed 5 bases and J 5 bases; nucleotides not matched to a gene: 5. Looked up from germline, CDR1 is SGHNT and CDR2 is YENEEA. The CDR3 length is 13 residues. CDR3 protein: CASSRTGRHEQYF. The CDR3, as DNA: TGTGCCAGCAGCCGGACAGGGCGCCACGAGCAGTACTTC. Combining the CDR3 with reference TRBV11-3 and TRBJ2-7 gives the whole variable domain EAGVVQSPRYKIIEKKQPVAFWCNPISGHNTLYWYLQNLGQGPELLIRYENEEAVDDSQLPKDRFSAERLKGVDSTLKIQPAELGDSAVYLCASSRTGRHEQYFGPGTRLTVT.

V usage is TRBV6-1 and J usage is TRBJ2-7, with a tentative D call TRBD1 (6 bases). CDR1 and CDR2 (germline): MNHNS, SASEGT. The V end was cut by 6 bases, the J end by 0 bases, with 12 bases between. This CDR3 has 14 residues. CDR3 in DNA: TGTGCCAGCAGACTACAGGGTAGCTCCTACGAGCAGTACTTC. Translation: CASRLQGSSYEQYF.

V usage is TRBV19 and J usage is TRBJ1-5, with unresolved D. The ends were cut back, 6 bases at V and 0 bases at J, with 12 bases in the middle. From germline, CDR1 is LNHDA and CDR2 SQIVND (reference sequence). The CDR3 is made up of 15 amino acids. This CDR3 is CASRTTRGSNQPQHF. In DNA form, the CDR3 reads TGTGCCAGTAGAACCACCCGGGGTAGCAATCAGCCCCAGCATTTT. Using reference TRBV19 and TRBJ1-5 for the parts outside the CDR3, the full variable domain is DGGITQSPKYLFRKEGQNVTLSCEQNLNHDAMYWYRQDPGQGLRLIYYSQIVNDFQKGDIAEGYSVSREKKESFPLTVTSAQKNPTAFYLCASRTTRGSNQPQHFGDGTRLSIL.

This clone appeared once. The chain joins TRBV10-3 to TRBJ2-1; a weak D match, TRBD2 (6 bases). The CDR3 sequence is 17 residues long. V was clipped by 0 bases and J by 3 bases, with 15 bases between them. Per germline, CDR1 ENHRY and CDR2 SYGVKD. The CDR3 DNA is TGTGCCATCAGTGAGTCGGGTGGAGGGGATCTCTACAATGAGCAGTTCTTC. This gives the protein CAISESGGGDLYNEQFF.

The chain couples TRBV5-1 to TRBJ1-1; D uncertain. Germline V lookup: CDR1 SGHRS, CDR2 YFSETQ. The CDR3 sequence is 12 residues long. The V gene lost 4 bases and the J gene lost 8 bases, with 12 bases spanning the gap. The CDR3 here is CASSEVSGEAFF. For the CDR3, the DNA is TGCGCCAGCAGCGAGGTATCGGGGGAAGCTTTCTTT.

This chain uses TRBV9 with TRBJ1-1, with D unclear. The ends were cut back, 0 bases at V and 3 bases at J, with 12 bases in the middle. CDR1 is SGDLS and CDR2 is YYNGEE in the germline V gene. CDR3 length: 15 amino acids. As DNA, the CDR3 is TGTGCCAGCAGCGTAGTCCAGGAAGCGGACACTGAAGCTTTCTTT. Protein product: CASSVVQEADTEAFF.

This clone was observed a single time. This sequence joins TRBV5-4 and TRBJ2-7, with 8 bases identical to TRBD1. The V and J ends lost 4 bases and 1 base, in that order; junction bases with no gene match: 10. CDR3 size: 16 residues. From germline, CDR1 is SGHNT and CDR2 YYREEE (reference sequence). DNA for the CDR3: TGTGCCAGCAGCAAGGGACAGGACGCGCCATCCTACGAGCAGTACTTC. Residues: CASSKGQDAPSYEQYF.

The rearrangement joins TRBV27 to TRBJ2-1, with D perhaps matching TRBD2 (6 bases). Germline V gene sequence: CDR1 MNHEY, CDR2 SMNVEV (reference sequence). V was pared by 0 bases and J by 12 bases, with 15 bases between. There are 14 residues in the CDR3. CDR3 coding DNA: TGTGCCAGCAGTTTATCCCTGCAGCTGGGGGGGCAGTTCTTC. Its translation: CASSLSLQLGGQFF.

The chain has TRBV2 and TRBJ1-5; D remains unclear. Between the trimmed V and J ends, which lost 7 bases and 2 bases, there was a span of 12 bases. The CDR3 is 14 amino acids. Germline values: CDR1 SNHLY, CDR2 FYNNEI. This CDR3 reads CASTIDAGNQPQHF. The DNA for the CDR3 is TGTGCCAGCACCATAGACGCGGGCAATCAGCCCCAGCATTTT.

With regard to this clone: Sequence at one end of the junction differs from germline and may be a read error. The J gene is TRBJ2-7, the V gene TRBV2; perhaps TRBD1 as D (5 bases). The CDR3 spans 14 residues. The germline V gene has CDR1 SNHLY and CDR2 FYNNEI. In DNA, the CDR3 is TGTGCCAGCAGTGAAGTTAGGGGCTCCAACGAGCAGTACTTC. Amino acids: CASSEVRGSNEQYF. The full variable domain, rest sourced from reference TRBV2 and TRBJ2-7, is EPEVTQTPSHQVTQMGQEVILRCVPISNHLYFYWYRQILGQKVEFLVSFYNNEISEKSEIFDDQFSVERPDGSNFTLKIRSTKLEDSAMYFCASSEVRGSNEQYFGPGTRLTVT.

The gene calls are TRBV18 and TRBJ2-7, with D maybe TRBD1 (6 bases). This CDR3 comprises 16 residues. V was pared by 3 bases and J by 0 bases, with 15 bases between. Germline CDR1 is KGHSH and CDR2 is LQKENI. DNA of the CDR3: TGTGCCAGCTCACCGCTGGGACATACCAACTCCTACGAGCAGTACTTC. It encodes CASSPLGHTNSYEQYF.

This clone appeared once. The chain combines TRBV7-9 with TRBJ1-3; D remains ambiguous. The CDR3 covers 13 residues. Trimming took 5 bases from V and 4 from J, leaving 9 bases between them. CDR1 and CDR2 from the germline V gene are SEHNR and FQNEAQ (reference sequence). The CDR3 nucleotides read TGTGCCAGCAGCGCAACCGGGGGAAACACCATATATTTT. It specifies CASSATGGNTIYF.

This clone came up once. The chain employs TRBV30 and TRBJ2-7, with D possibly being TRBD2 (5 bases). V lost 0 bases and J lost 6, with 9 bases in between. The CDR3 loop spans 12 amino acids. Germline CDR1 reads GTSNPN; CDR2 reads SVGIG (reference sequence). The CDR3 DNA reads TGTGCCTGGAGTGTTCAGGCGGGCGAGCAGTACTTC. As protein: CAWSVQAGEQYF.

This sequence joins TRBV7-9 and TRBJ2-5, with D perhaps matching TRBD2 (5 bases). V lost 1 base, J lost 4 bases, and 13 bases lay in between. The germline gives CDR1 SEHNR, CDR2 FQNEAQ (reference sequence). The CDR3 contains 15 residues. Written as DNA, the CDR3 is TGTGCCAGCAGCTTAGTGGAGGCATTTGGAGAGACCCAGTACTTC. Protein sequence: CASSLVEAFGETQYF.

This rearrangement joins TRBV5-6 to TRBJ2-3; D uncertain. This CDR3 comprises 13 residues. Germline V gene sequence: CDR1 SGHDT, CDR2 YYEEEE. V lost 0 bases, J lost 6 bases, and 8 bases lay in between. CDR3 in DNA: TGTGCCAGCAGCTTGGGTCAGGCGGATACGCAGTATTTT. It encodes CASSLGQADTQYF.

As DNA, the CDR3 is TGTGCCAGCAGTTTCGAACTAGCGGGGCACTCTAGCACAGATACGCAGTATTTT. Its protein product is CASSFELAGHSSTDTQYF. The rearrangement uses TRBV28 and TRBJ2-3; 10 bases match TRBD2. Per the germline V gene, CDR1 is MDHEN and CDR2 is SYDVKM. The CDR3 extends over 18 amino acids. With 3 bases clipped from V and 0 bases from J, the junction kept 9 bases outside the gene matches.

The chain uses TRBV6-5 and TRBJ2-5; TRBD2 aligns across 8 bases. The CDR3 contains 14 residues. The V segment lost 2 bases and the J segment 1 base; nucleotides outside the gene matches: 0. CDR1 is MNHEY, CDR2 SVGAGI, per germline. CDR3 sequence reads: CASSYGTSQETQYF. The CDR3 nucleotides are TGTGCCAGCAGTTACGGGACTAGCCAAGAGACCCAGTACTTC.

V gene TRBV28 combines with J gene TRBJ1-5; D is perhaps TRBD1 (6 bases). The length of the CDR3 is 18 residues. From germline, CDR1 is MDHEN and CDR2 SYDVKM. The V end lost 1 base, the J end lost 2 bases, and 18 bases lay between the germline ends. CDR3 DNA: TGTGCCAGCAGTTTATCGGGGGGGAGGGCAGGGGGCAATCAGCCCCAGCATTTT. This translates into CASSLSGGRAGGNQPQHF. Drawing the rest from reference TRBV28 and TRBJ1-5, the complete variable domain is DVKVTQSSRYLVKRTGEKVFLECVQDMDHENMFWYRQDPGLGLRLIYFSYDVKMKEKGDIPEGYSVSREKKERFSLILESASTNQTSMYLCASSLSGGRAGGNQPQHFGDGTRLSIL.

The chain joins TRBV9 to TRBJ1-2; no firm D call. Germline lookup yields CDR1 SGDLS and CDR2 YYNGEE. The ends were cut back, 0 bases at V and 4 bases at J, with 7 bases in the middle. The CDR3 contains 13 residues. The CDR3 region is CASSVARGYGYTF. The CDR3 DNA sequence: TGTGCCAGCAGCGTAGCTCGGGGCTATGGCTACACCTTC.

The rearrangement joins TRBV7-8 to TRBJ1-3, with a possible D match to TRBD1 (6 bases). The CDR3 runs 14 residues. Trimming took off 5 bases at V and 2 bases at J, with 10 bases between the two ends. Per the germline V gene, CDR1 is SGHVS and CDR2 is FQNEAQ. CDR3 in amino acids: CASSQQGPGNTIYF. As DNA, the CDR3 is TGTGCCAGCAGCCAGCAGGGGCCTGGAAACACCATATATTTT.

CDR3 bases: TGTGCCAGCAGTTTTTCACAGGTGAACACTGAAGCTTTCTTT. This encodes CASSFSQVNTEAFF. This chain links TRBV27 with TRBJ1-1; possibly TRBD1 for D (5 bases). Trimming cost V 3 bases and J 0 bases, with 8 bases left between them. The CDR3 covers 14 residues. Germline V gene data show CDR1 as MNHEY and CDR2 as SMNVEV (reference sequence).

V is TRBV19 and J is TRBJ1-6; 7 bases fit TRBD1. The CDR3 consists of 15 residues. CDR1 and CDR2 (germline): LNHDA, SQIVND (reference sequence). After removal of 7 bases from V and 9 bases from J, the junction contained 12 bases not matched to a gene. In nucleotides, the CDR3 is TGTGCCAGTAACCGAGACAGGGCCAGTGGTTCACCCCTCCACTTT. Residues: CASNRDRASGSPLHF.

The chain carries TRBV4-3 and TRBJ2-1, with D uncertain. V lost 0 bases, J lost 8 bases, and 8 bases lay in between. The CDR3 is made up of 13 amino acids. CDR1 LGHNA and CDR2 YSLEER come from the germline V gene. CDR3 sequence reads: CASSQERRYEQFF. Here the CDR3 DNA reads TGCGCCAGCAGCCAAGAGCGCCGTTATGAGCAGTTCTTC.

The chain carries TRBV6-5 and TRBJ2-7, with 9 bases aligning to TRBD1. Germline V gene sequence: CDR1 MNHEY, CDR2 SVGAGI. This CDR3 is 12 amino acids long. The trim removed 6 bases at V and 5 bases at J, leaving 2 bases unmatched. The CDR3 reads CASSRDRDEQYF. CDR3 in DNA: TGTGCCAGCAGCCGGGACAGGGACGAGCAGTACTTC.

The chain carries TRBV19 and TRBJ2-7; the D gene is possibly TRBD1 (5 bases). The CDR3 length is 12 residues. Germline V CDR1 and CDR2: LNHDA, SQIVND (reference sequence). Trimming removed 4 bases at V and 3 bases at J, with 7 bases between. The CDR3 nucleotides are TGTGCCAGTAGTAAGGGGTTCTACGAGCAGTACTTC. The encoded protein is CASSKGFYEQYF.